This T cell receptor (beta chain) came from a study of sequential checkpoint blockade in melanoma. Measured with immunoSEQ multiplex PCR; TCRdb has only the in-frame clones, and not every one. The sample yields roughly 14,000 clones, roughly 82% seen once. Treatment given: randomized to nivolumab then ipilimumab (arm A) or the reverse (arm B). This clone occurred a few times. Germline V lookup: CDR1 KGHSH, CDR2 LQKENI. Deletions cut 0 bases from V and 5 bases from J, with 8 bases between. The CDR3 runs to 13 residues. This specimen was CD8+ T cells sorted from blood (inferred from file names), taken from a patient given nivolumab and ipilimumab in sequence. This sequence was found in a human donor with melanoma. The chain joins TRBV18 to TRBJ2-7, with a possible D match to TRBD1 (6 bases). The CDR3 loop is CASSPPYRDEQYF. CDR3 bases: TGTGCCAGCTCACCACCTTACAGGGACGAGCAGTACTTC. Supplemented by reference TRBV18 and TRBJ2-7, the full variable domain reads NAGVMQNPRHLVRRRGQEARLRCSPMKGHSHVYWYRQLPEEGLKFMVYLQKENIIDESGMPKERFSAEFPKEGPSILRIQQVVRGDSAAYFCASSPPYRDEQYFGPGTRLTVT.